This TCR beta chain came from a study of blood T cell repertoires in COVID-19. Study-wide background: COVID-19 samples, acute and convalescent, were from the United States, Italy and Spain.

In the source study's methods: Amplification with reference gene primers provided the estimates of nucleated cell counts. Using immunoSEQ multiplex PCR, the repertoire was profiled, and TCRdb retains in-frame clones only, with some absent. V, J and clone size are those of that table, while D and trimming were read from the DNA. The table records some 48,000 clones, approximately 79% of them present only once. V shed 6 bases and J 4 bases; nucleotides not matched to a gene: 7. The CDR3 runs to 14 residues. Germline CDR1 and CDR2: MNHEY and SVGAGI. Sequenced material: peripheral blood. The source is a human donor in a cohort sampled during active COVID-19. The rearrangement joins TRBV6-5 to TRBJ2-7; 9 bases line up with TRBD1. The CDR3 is CASSSDRGTYEQYF. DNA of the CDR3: TGTGCCAGCAGCTCCGACAGGGGGACGTACGAGCAGTACTTC.